What follows are 19 T cell receptor beta chains derived from one specimen sequenced in a study of graft-versus-host responses after intestinal transplantation. Profiled with immunoSEQ multiplex PCR; TCRdb holds only in-frame clones, not every one. The repertoire holds roughly 97,000 clones, with about nine tenths as singletons. Antigens of these TCRs are unknown. The specimen was unstimulated CD4+ T cells sorted from spleen or lymph node cells, collected before transplant. These TCRs come from a human donor who was the organ donor for an intestinal transplant.

The chain links TRBV5-6 to TRBJ1-4; a weak D match, TRBD1 (5 bases). Deletions cut 0 bases from V and 5 bases from J, with 8 bases between. The CDR3 covers 14 residues. Per the germline V gene, CDR1 is SGHDT and CDR2 is YYEEEE. Here the CDR3 reads CASSLGQRNEKLFF. CDR3 in DNA: TGTGCCAGCAGCTTGGGACAGAGGAATGAAAAACTGTTTTTT.

The chain has TRBV7-6 and TRBJ1-2; D is undetermined. Per germline, CDR1 SGHVS and CDR2 FNYEAQ. The V end lost 1 base, the J end lost 3 bases, and 6 bases lay between the germline ends. The CDR3 is 13 amino acids. The CDR3 spells CASSLVSDYGYTF. The CDR3 bases are TGTGCCAGCAGCTTAGTTTCGGACTATGGCTACACCTTC. Complete variable domain (other parts from reference TRBV7-6 and TRBJ1-2): GAGVSQSPRYKVTKRGQDVALRCDPISGHVSLYWYRQALGQGPEFLTYFNYEAQQDKSGLPNDRFSAERPEGSISTLTIQRTEQRDSAMYRCASSLVSDYGYTFGSGTRLTVV.

The V and J genes are TRBV7-9 and TRBJ2-2, with D unclear. This CDR3 has 12 amino acids. V lost 8 bases to trimming and J lost 7 bases, with 11 bases between them. Germline CDR1 is SEHNR and CDR2 is FQNEAQ (reference sequence). The CDR3 DNA reads as TGTGCCAGCGCTCCGAGTGACGGGGAGCTGTTTTTT. It specifies CASAPSDGELFF. The complete variable domain, with remaining parts taken from reference TRBV7-9 and TRBJ2-2, reads DTGVSQNPRHKITKRGQNVTFRCDPISEHNRLYWYRQTLGQGPEFLTYFQNEAQLEKSRLLSDRFSAERPKGSFSTLEIQRTEQGDSAMYLCASAPSDGELFFGEGSRLTVL.

This chain's CDR3 is CAISPGQSSYEQYF. Here the CDR3 DNA reads TGTGCCATCAGCCCCGGACAAAGCTCCTACGAGCAGTACTTC. The chain has TRBV10-3 and TRBJ2-7; TRBD1 is a possible D gene (5 bases). The CDR3 totals 14 residues. Germline CDR1 and CDR2: ENHRY and SYGVKD. Trimming took 6 bases from V and 0 from J, leaving 12 bases between them.

The CDR3: CASSVARGTKGSPLHF. The CDR3 DNA follows: TGTGCCAGCAGCGTAGCAAGGGGCACTAAGGGGTCACCCCTCCACTTT. J is TRBJ1-6 and V is TRBV9, with a tentative D call TRBD1 (5 bases). The CDR3 spans 16 residues. Germline V gene data show CDR1 as SGDLS and CDR2 as YYNGEE. The V end was cut by 0 bases, the J end by 10 bases, with 17 bases between.

The gene calls are TRBV27 and TRBJ1-6; D gene unclear. This CDR3 contains 13 residues. Germline values: CDR1 MNHEY, CDR2 SMNVEV (reference sequence). Trimming cost V 3 bases and J 7 bases, with 7 bases left between them. DNA for the CDR3: TGTGCCAGCAGTTTCCGGGGAAATTCACCCCTCCACTTT. It translates to CASSFRGNSPLHF.

The rearrangement joins TRBV29-1 to TRBJ2-1; D is perhaps TRBD2 (5 bases). The germline V gene has CDR1 SQVTM and CDR2 ANQGSEA. Trimming removed 4 bases at V and 6 bases at J, with 10 bases between. The CDR3 contains 12 residues. In DNA, the CDR3 is TGCAGCGTTGCAGGAGGACGCAATGAGCAGTTCTTC. Encoded protein: CSVAGGRNEQFF.

The rearrangement links TRBV7-2 to TRBJ2-7, with D unresolved. The germline V gene encodes CDR1 SGHTA and CDR2 FQGNSA. This CDR3 region has 15 residues. The V end was cut by 6 bases, the J end by 0 bases, with 15 bases between. Here the CDR3 DNA reads TGTGCCAGCAGTTTCGGTCTAATCCTCTCCTACGAGCAGTACTTC. Amino acid sequence: CASSFGLILSYEQYF. Full variable domain (rest looked up from reference TRBV7-2 and TRBJ2-7): GAGVSQSPSNKVTEKGKDVELRCDPISGHTALYWYRQSLGQGLEFLIYFQGNSAPDKSGLPSDRFSAERTGGSVSTLTIQRTQQEDSAVYLCASSFGLILSYEQYFGPGTRLTVT.

This CDR3 is CASSVATGPYEQYF. Written as DNA, the CDR3 is TGTGCCAGCAGCGTAGCTACAGGGCCCTACGAGCAGTACTTC. The chain links TRBV9 to TRBJ2-7, with a tentative D call TRBD1 (6 bases). The ends were cut back, 0 bases at V and 2 bases at J, with 9 bases in the middle. The CDR3 is 14 residues long. Germline V gives CDR1 SGDLS, CDR2 YYNGEE.

The chain carries TRBV12-2 and TRBJ1-6; the D segment call TRBD1 is taken from the table without a DNA check. TRBV12-2 corresponds to a pseudogene. The CDR3 runs to 19 residues. CDR3 DNA: TGTGCAAGTCGCGTAATCCGGACAGGGAAGGGCACCTATAATTCACCCCTCCACTTT. As protein: CASRVIRTGKGTYNSPLHF.

The chain is built from TRBV4-2 and TRBJ2-7, with 7 bases matching TRBD2. The CDR3 spans 13 residues. The V and J ends lost 2 bases and 3 bases, in that order; junction bases with no gene match: 1. Germline CDR1 LGHNA, CDR2 YNFKEQ. CDR3 in amino acids: CASSQLAGYEQYF. The CDR3 DNA reads as TGTGCCAGCAGCCAATTAGCGGGCTACGAGCAGTACTTC.

The rearrangement links TRBV5-1 to TRBJ2-7, with D tentatively TRBD2 (6 bases). CDR1 is SGHRS, CDR2 YFSETQ, per germline. The V end was cut by 4 bases, the J end by 0 bases, with 8 bases between. The CDR3 runs to 13 residues. CDR3 sequence: CASSTGSSYEQYF. For the CDR3, the DNA is TGCGCCAGCAGCACCGGGAGCTCCTACGAGCAGTACTTC.

The chain has TRBV9 and TRBJ1-4, with 7 bases matching TRBD1. This CDR3 spans 16 amino acids. CDR1 SGDLS and CDR2 YYNGEE come from the germline V gene. Germline trimming cut 3 bases from V and 1 base from J; bases unmatched to any gene: 6. The CDR3 DNA follows: TGTGCCAGCAGCGCATTACAGGGGCAAACTAATGAAAAACTGTTTTTT. It is translated as CASSALQGQTNEKLFF.

Note on this clone: At one end the junction does not follow the germline gene, possibly because of a read error. The V and J genes are TRBV7-9 and TRBJ2-7; 10 nucleotides agree with TRBD1. This CDR3 is built from 15 residues. The germline gives CDR1 SEHNR, CDR2 FQNEAQ (reference sequence). The CDR3 here is CASSSRGDRGSPDGF. The CDR3 nucleotides are TGTGCCAGCAGCTCCCGGGGGGACAGGGGTTCCCCGGACGGGTTC.

The chain is built from TRBV6-6 and TRBJ1-2; 8 positions match TRBD1. V was clipped by 4 bases and J by 4 bases; unmatched bases: 2. Germline V gene data show CDR1 as MNHNY and CDR2 as SVGAGI (reference sequence). The CDR3 contains 13 residues. CDR3 nucleotides: TGTGCCAGCAGTTCAGACAGGGGCTATGGCTACACCTTC. Its translation is CASSSDRGYGYTF.

The V gene is TRBV19, the J gene TRBJ1-6; D is undetermined. The germline V gene encodes CDR1 LNHDA and CDR2 SQIVND (reference sequence). The CDR3 runs to 13 residues. The ends were cut back, 3 bases at V and 7 bases at J, with 7 bases in the middle. CDR3 nucleotides: TGTGCCAGTAGTATGGGAGAGAATTCACCCCTCCACTTT. Amino acids: CASSMGENSPLHF.

The chain employs TRBV7-2 and TRBJ2-1; 11 bases agree with TRBD2. Trimming took 8 bases from V and 8 from J; bases not matched to a gene: 11. Germline V lookup: CDR1 SGHTA, CDR2 FQGNSA. CDR3 length: 15 amino acids. The CDR3 here is CASLRLAGRLHEQFF. CDR3 bases: TGTGCCAGCCTAAGACTAGCGGGGAGGTTACATGAGCAGTTCTTC.

This clone was observed a single time. This CDR3 reads CASSLVTGGLSSYNSPLHF. The CDR3 nucleotides read TGCGCCAGCAGCTTGGTGACAGGGGGCTTAAGCTCCTATAATTCACCCCTCCACTTT. The chain uses TRBV5-1 and TRBJ1-6; TRBD1 matches at 10 bases. After removal of 0 bases from V and 0 bases from J, the junction contained 6 bases not matched to a gene. The germline V gene encodes CDR1 SGHRS and CDR2 YFSETQ. The CDR3 extends over 19 amino acids.

The gene calls are TRBV4-3 and TRBJ1-6, with D perhaps TRBD1 (5 bases). The CDR3 has 15 residues. V lost 4 bases, J lost 4 bases, and 11 bases lay in between. In germline, CDR1 is LGHNA, CDR2 YSLEER. The CDR3 coding sequence is TGCGCCAGCAGCCTCGGGACTACGTATAATTCACCCCTCCACTTT. Translating it yields CASSLGTTYNSPLHF.